These 32 T cell receptor beta chains were sequenced from one sample in a study of shared clonotypes between healthy human individuals. Clones were sequenced by immunoSEQ multiplex PCR, and TCRdb holds only the in-frame ones, with some missing. The profile shows 2,500,000 or so clones, approximately 92% of them singletons. Source material: naive CD4+ T cells sorted from blood. The subset: CD45RA+ positively selected. The origin of the receptors is a man between 18 and 35 years old in good health.

This clone was found once. The chain is built from TRBV19 and TRBJ1-2; D might be TRBD1 (6 bases). The CDR3 is 15 residues long. The V end was cut by 5 bases, the J end by 1 base, with 14 bases between. The V gene's germline CDR1 is LNHDA and CDR2 SQIVND (reference sequence). CDR3 in DNA: TGTGCCAGTAGTCCGTGGACAGTACTTAACTATGGCTACACCTTC. Residues: CASSPWTVLNYGYTF.

The chain links TRBV30 to TRBJ1-6; the match to TRBD1 covers 8 bases. This CDR3 is built from 16 residues. Trimming took 2 bases from V and 5 from J; bases not matched to a gene: 8. Germline CDR1 reads GTSNPN; CDR2 reads SVGIG (reference sequence). DNA of the CDR3: TGTGCCTGGAGTCCACTTGGACAGGGAAATAATTCACCCCTCCACTTT. Amino acids: CAWSPLGQGNNSPLHF.

The gene calls are TRBV18 and TRBJ1-1, with D perhaps TRBD1 (6 bases). Trimming stripped 7 bases from V and 10 bases from J, with 16 bases between. CDR1 is KGHSH, CDR2 LQKENI, per germline. The CDR3 loop spans 12 amino acids. The CDR3: CASFSGEERAFF. The CDR3 DNA is TGTGCCAGCTTTTCAGGGGAGGAGAGAGCTTTCTTT.

Points on this clone: Different DNA sequences within this sample yield the same CDR3. The J gene is TRBJ1-3, the V gene TRBV7-2; no reliable D call. The CDR3 totals 15 residues. Germline CDR1 and CDR2: SGHTA and FQGNSA. V lost 0 bases and J lost 1, with 7 bases in between. CDR3: CASSLAVGSGNTIYF. CDR3 coding DNA: TGTGCCAGCAGCTTAGCGGTGGGTTCTGGAAACACCATATATTTT.

V and J are TRBV6-5 and TRBJ2-4; maybe TRBD2 (5 bases). CDR3 size: 14 residues. Trimming stripped 6 bases from V and 7 bases from J, with 16 bases between. CDR1 is MNHEY, CDR2 SVGAGI, per germline. The CDR3 is CASRIPGVTNIQYF. The DNA for the CDR3 is TGTGCCAGCAGGATACCCGGGGTTACGAACATTCAGTACTTC.

The V gene is TRBV6-5, the J gene TRBJ2-1; 10 positions match TRBD1. The germline CDR1 and CDR2 sequences are MNHEY and SVGAGI. The CDR3 sequence is 14 residues long. V lost 4 bases, J lost 7 bases, and 4 bases stayed unmatched. The CDR3 coding sequence is TGTGCCAGCAGTTTGGGACAGGGGAGGAATGAGCAGTTCTTC. Translation: CASSLGQGRNEQFF.

In the case of this clone: Additional DNA sequences in this sample encode the identical CDR3. The chain has TRBV5-4 and TRBJ1-2; the D gene is possibly TRBD1 (6 bases). This CDR3 contains 14 residues. The germline V gene encodes CDR1 SGHNT and CDR2 YYREEE (reference sequence). V lost 0 bases, J lost 4 bases, and 10 bases lay in between. CDR3 in DNA: TGTGCCAGCAGCTTGGAGGGGGGACCCTATGGCTACACCTTC. This sequence encodes CASSLEGGPYGYTF.

The chain has TRBV27 and TRBJ2-3; D is undetermined. The CDR3 covers 12 residues. The germline V gene encodes CDR1 MNHEY and CDR2 SMNVEV (reference sequence). V was clipped by 5 bases and J by 2 bases, with 5 bases between them. The CDR3 spells CASSAYTDTQYF. CDR3 coding DNA: TGTGCCAGCAGTGCCTACACAGATACGCAGTATTTT.

This clone was found once. The chain carries TRBV28 and TRBJ2-6; the D is unclear. Germline V lookup: CDR1 MDHEN, CDR2 SYDVKM. The CDR3 loop spans 13 amino acids. The germline V and J ends were trimmed by 6 bases and 2 bases, with 5 bases remaining between them. CDR3 region: CASRDTGANVLTF. CDR3 coding DNA: TGTGCCAGCAGGGATACTGGGGCCAACGTCCTGACTTTC.

V is TRBV19 and J is TRBJ2-4; 9 bases match TRBD1. The CDR3 runs to 13 residues. The V and J ends lost 5 bases and 7 bases, in that order; junction bases with no gene match: 3. Looked up from germline, CDR1 is LNHDA and CDR2 is SQIVND (reference sequence). CDR3 in DNA: TGTGCCAGTAGTGTTGACAGGGGGAACATTCAGTACTTC. It encodes CASSVDRGNIQYF.

The chain carries TRBV18 and TRBJ2-2; TRBD2 matches 8 bases. Germline-derived CDR1 and CDR2 are KGHSH and LQKENI. The V gene end was trimmed by 3 bases and the J gene end by 6 bases; junction bases not matched to a gene: 12. CDR3 length: 17 residues. The CDR3 DNA sequence: TGTGCCAGCTCACCCCTCGAGCCTAGCGGGTCCGCCGGGGAGCTGTTTTTT. Its protein is CASSPLEPSGSAGELFF.

The chain couples TRBV6-5 to TRBJ2-7; 9 positions match TRBD2. Germline V gene data show CDR1 as MNHEY and CDR2 as SVGAGI. The junction had 4 bases not matched to a gene; V was cut back by 7 bases and J by 0 bases. The CDR3 covers 14 residues. As DNA, the CDR3 is TGTGCCAGCACCGCGGGAGGGCCCTCCTACGAGCAGTACTTC. It translates to CASTAGGPSYEQYF.

V is TRBV14 and J is TRBJ2-7, with 8 bases matching TRBD1. The CDR3 runs 15 residues. With V trimmed by 4 bases and J by 2 bases, 7 bases remained unmatched. Per germline, CDR1 SGHDN and CDR2 FVKESK. CDR3 in DNA: TGTGCCAGCAGCCGCTACCGGGACAGGCCCTACGAGCAGTACTTC. This codes for CASSRYRDRPYEQYF.

The rearrangement joins TRBV11-2 to TRBJ2-7, with D tentatively TRBD1 or TRBD2 (5 bases each). The V end lost 0 bases, the J end lost 6 bases, and 12 bases lay between the germline ends. Germline CDR1 is SGHAT and CDR2 is FQNNGV. The CDR3 spans 14 residues. This CDR3 is CASSLDKGPGEQYF. In DNA form, the CDR3 reads TGTGCCAGCAGCTTAGATAAGGGACCGGGCGAGCAGTACTTC. Together with reference TRBV11-2 and TRBJ2-7, the CDR3 gives the full variable domain: EAGVAQSPRYKIIEKRQSVAFWCNPISGHATLYWYQQILGQGPKLLIQFQNNGVVDDSQLPKDRFSAERLKGVDSTLKIQPAKLEDSAVYLCASSLDKGPGEQYFGPGTRLTVT.

The chain carries TRBV6-6 and TRBJ1-1; TRBD1 agrees at 8 bases. Germline assignment: CDR1 MNHNY and CDR2 SVGAGI (reference sequence). V trimming: 2 bases; J trimming: 11 bases; junction bases outside the gene matches: 4. The CDR3 is made up of 12 amino acids. The CDR3 DNA reads as TGTGCCAGCAGTTACGCGGACAGGGACGCTTTCTTT. This encodes CASSYADRDAFF.

The rearrangement links TRBV19 to TRBJ1-2; no clear D. V was cut by 4 bases and J by 5 bases, with 20 bases left in between. CDR1 is LNHDA and CDR2 is SQIVND in the germline V gene (reference sequence). The CDR3 loop spans 16 amino acids. CDR3 nucleotides: TGTGCCAGTAGTACCGACGCCGGGCCTCCGGCGTATGGCTACACCTTC. Translation: CASSTDAGPPAYGYTF.

This chain connects TRBV2 to TRBJ2-1; 7 nucleotides line up with TRBD1. Germline CDR1 and CDR2: SNHLY and FYNNEI. The ends lost 6 bases at V and 11 bases at J; junction bases unmatched: 25. The CDR3 has 18 residues. This chain's CDR3 is CASSDRVLTRLALYKQFF. In nucleotides, the CDR3 is TGTGCCAGCAGCGACAGGGTCCTCACCCGCCTGGCCTTGTATAAGCAGTTCTTC.

CDR3 protein: CASSPHGGGPSGAQYF. CDR3 DNA sequence: TGTGCCAGCAGCCCCCATGGCGGGGGCCCCTCGGGTGCCCAGTACTTC. The chain has TRBV7-2 and TRBJ2-5; tentatively, D is TRBD2 (7 bases). Germline CDR1 SGHTA, CDR2 FQGNSA. Trimming pared 5 bases from V and 9 bases from J, leaving 25 bases between. CDR3 length: 16 residues.

V usage is TRBV9 and J usage is TRBJ2-2, with 7 bases that match TRBD1. Germline CDR1 SGDLS, CDR2 YYNGEE. The length of the CDR3 is 14 residues. The trim removed 7 bases at V and 2 bases at J, leaving 5 bases unmatched. This CDR3 reads CASRRQGNTGELFF. In nucleotides, the CDR3 is TGTGCCAGCCGAAGACAGGGTAACACCGGGGAGCTGTTTTTT.

The gene calls are TRBV7-6 and TRBJ1-6, with 7 bases lining up with TRBD1. J lost 13 bases, V lost 5 bases, and 14 bases had no gene match. Germline V gives CDR1 SGHVS, CDR2 FNYEAQ. The CDR3 loop spans 15 amino acids. The CDR3 reads CASSLKGQPELPLHF. CDR3 bases: TGTGCCAGCAGCCTGAAGGGACAGCCTGAGCTCCCCCTCCACTTT.

The chain joins TRBV18 to TRBJ2-7, with a tentative D call TRBD2 (7 bases). In germline, CDR1 is KGHSH, CDR2 LQKENI. CDR3 length: 16 residues. The V end lost 3 bases, the J end lost 5 bases, and 20 bases lay between the germline ends. CDR3 region: CASSPPGWTRGDEQYF. The CDR3 nucleotides read TGTGCCAGCTCACCCCCGGGGTGGACTAGGGGGGACGAGCAGTACTTC.

As regards this clone: This same CDR3 is encoded by further DNA sequences in the sample. The chain carries TRBV5-1 and TRBJ2-5; D remains ambiguous. The CDR3 spans 14 residues. Trimming pared 0 bases from V and 5 bases from J, leaving 11 bases between. Germline V CDR1 and CDR2: SGHRS, YFSETQ. The DNA for the CDR3 is TGCGCCAGCAGCTTGGCCGGCGGAAGGGAGACCCAGTACTTC. Its translation: CASSLAGGRETQYF.

A remark on this clone: Other DNA sequences from this sample encode an identical CDR3 as well. The chain couples TRBV6-5 to TRBJ2-7; 7 positions match TRBD1. Germline trimming cut 6 bases from V and 2 bases from J; bases unmatched to any gene: 7. CDR1 is MNHEY, CDR2 SVGAGI, per germline. There are 14 residues in the CDR3. The CDR3 DNA sequence: TGTGCCAGCAGACGGGACAGCATAACCTACGAGCAGTACTTC. As protein: CASRRDSITYEQYF.

In this sample, this clone turned up a few times. The CDR3 bases are TGTGCCAGTATCCCACGGGGACAGGGGAACACTGAAGCTTTCTTT. Encoded protein: CASIPRGQGNTEAFF. The rearrangement joins TRBV19 to TRBJ1-1; TRBD1 agrees at 9 bases. Per the germline V gene, CDR1 is LNHDA and CDR2 is SQIVND (reference sequence). The J segment lost 1 base and the V segment lost 7 bases, leaving 7 bases of the junction unmatched. The CDR3 covers 15 residues.

V is TRBV4-2 and J is TRBJ2-3, with 13 bases identical to TRBD2. J gave up 4 bases and V 4 bases, and 8 bases lay outside the gene matches. Germline lookup yields CDR1 LGHNA and CDR2 YNFKEQ. The CDR3 spans 17 residues. CDR3 coding DNA: TGTGCCAGCAGCCGCGACCTGACTAGCGGGGGGTCAGATACGCAGTATTTT. It specifies CASSRDLTSGGSDTQYF.

The chain recombines TRBV4-1 with TRBJ2-5; 7 bases map to TRBD1. CDR3 length: 13 amino acids. The ends lost 1 base at V and 9 bases at J; junction bases unmatched: 5. CDR1 MGHRA and CDR2 YSYEKL come from the germline V gene. The chain's CDR3 is CASSQGQGHAQYF. CDR3 nucleotide sequence: TGCGCCAGCAGCCAAGGACAGGGTCATGCCCAGTACTTC.

This chain uses TRBV4-2 with TRBJ2-2, with 12 bases lining up with TRBD2. V lost 0 bases, J lost 5 bases, and 10 bases stayed unmatched. From germline, CDR1 is LGHNA and CDR2 YNFKEQ. There are 19 residues in the CDR3. The CDR3 DNA reads as TGTGCCAGCAGCCAAGATCTCGGAACTAGCGGGGGGTTAACCGGGGAGCTGTTTTTT. It translates to CASSQDLGTSGGLTGELFF.

Comment on this clone: The sample holds other DNA sequences that translate to the same CDR3. J is TRBJ1-1 and V is TRBV30; D not certain. Between the trimmed V and J ends, which lost 0 bases and 0 bases, there was a span of 5 bases. Germline lookup yields CDR1 GTSNPN and CDR2 SVGIG (reference sequence). CDR3 length: 13 residues. For the CDR3, the DNA is TGTGCCTGGAGTGTTAGGTTGAACACTGAAGCTTTCTTT. Protein product: CAWSVRLNTEAFF. Combining the CDR3 with reference TRBV30 and TRBJ1-1 gives the whole variable domain SQTIHQWPATLVQPVGSPLSLECTVEGTSNPNLYWYRQAAGRGLQLLFYSVGIGQISSEVPQNLSASRPQDRQFILSSKKLLLSDSGFYLCAWSVRLNTEAFFGQGTRLTVV.

The chain has TRBV29-1 and TRBJ2-1; 9 bases align to TRBD2. V was clipped by 6 bases and J by 14 bases; unmatched bases: 17. This CDR3 spans 14 amino acids. The germline CDR1 and CDR2 sequences are SQVTM and ANQGSEA. DNA of the CDR3: TGCAGCGTCGACCGACTAGCGGACGGGGGGGTGGAGTTCTTC. Translated, it gives CSVDRLADGGVEFF.

A single count supports this clone. The chain is built from TRBV6-5 and TRBJ1-6; D not resolved. Per the germline V gene, CDR1 is MNHEY and CDR2 is SVGAGI. V dropped 5 bases and J dropped 14 bases, with 13 bases sitting between them. CDR3 length: 12 residues. CDR3 DNA: TGTGCCAGCAGTCAAGGAGGTCTGGCCCTCCACTTT. Amino acid sequence: CASSQGGLALHF.

V usage is TRBV19 and J usage is TRBJ2-3; 11 positions agree with TRBD2. CDR3 length equals 18 residues. Germline V gene data show CDR1 as LNHDA and CDR2 as SQIVND (reference sequence). The ends lost 6 bases at V and 0 bases at J; junction bases unmatched: 11. The CDR3 coding sequence is TGTGCCAGTAGCGGACTAGCGGGTGTCGGTACTAGCACAGATACGCAGTATTTT. Amino acids: CASSGLAGVGTSTDTQYF.

The chain joins TRBV5-4 to TRBJ2-5, with 8 bases matching TRBD2. V shed 4 bases and J 3 bases; nucleotides not matched to a gene: 8. The length of the CDR3 is 15 residues. Germline CDR1 and CDR2: SGHNT and YYREEE (reference sequence). The CDR3 bases are TGTGCCAGCAGCGGAATTGGGCGGGGGGAAGAGACCCAGTACTTC. Translated: CASSGIGRGEETQYF.